These 28 T cell receptor beta chains originate from one sample sequenced in a study of a mutant IDH1 vaccine in newly diagnosed glioma. The repertoire was sequenced with immunoSEQ multiplex PCR; TCRdb's copy has only in-frame clones and lacks some. Of around 41,000 clones listed, about 83% are singletons. What these receptors recognize is not known. Time point: week 11, during vaccination. The content of each vaccine dose was 300 ug of mutant IDH1 20-mer peptide, and topical imiquimod accompanied it. Sequenced here: PBMCs, sampled from a glioma patient whose treatment included an IDH1 peptide vaccine. The receptors shown here come from a man aged 35 to 55 with glioma.

The rearrangement joins TRBV19 to TRBJ1-1; possible D gene TRBD1, 6 bases. The CDR3 runs to 16 residues. Germline V gene sequence: CDR1 LNHDA, CDR2 SQIVND (reference sequence). Trimming removed 8 bases from V and 4 bases from J, with 23 bases in between. CDR3 protein: CASLTHPRQGSTEAFF. The CDR3 DNA follows: TGTGCCAGTCTTACACACCCCAGGCAGGGGAGCACTGAAGCTTTCTTT.

This clone has just a few counts. The chain has TRBV27 and TRBJ1-2; 7 bases align to TRBD1. The V segment lost 5 bases and the J segment 2 bases; nucleotides outside the gene matches: 5. The germline gives CDR1 MNHEY, CDR2 SMNVEV (reference sequence). CDR3 length: 14 residues. The DNA of the CDR3 is TGTGCCAGCAGTGTTAAGACAGGGAACTATGGCTACACCTTC. Amino acid sequence: CASSVKTGNYGYTF.

The chain uses TRBV11-2 and TRBJ1-1; D is uncertain. The V end was cut by 6 bases, the J end by 7 bases, with 9 bases between. CDR1 SGHAT and CDR2 FQNNGV come from the germline V gene. The CDR3 is made up of 11 amino acids. The CDR3 DNA is TGTGCCAGCAGACTAGATTTTGAAGCTTTCTTT. This translates into CASRLDFEAFF.

The V and J genes are TRBV21-1 and TRBJ2-7; TRBD2 is the table's D call, not checked against the DNA. TRBV21-1 corresponds to a pseudogene. This CDR3 region has 19 residues. The CDR3 loop is CASSKVDPTKAGGPCEQYF. The CDR3 DNA follows: TGTGCCAGCAGCAAAGTAGACCCGACTAAAGCGGGAGGGCCGTGCGAGCAGTACTTC.

The J gene is TRBJ2-3, the V gene TRBV5-4; D is unclear. The CDR3 consists of 11 residues. The V gene lost 0 bases and the J gene lost 8 bases, with 4 bases spanning the gap. Per the germline V gene, CDR1 is SGHNT and CDR2 is YYREEE (reference sequence). The CDR3 is CASSLGRTQYF. In nucleotides, the CDR3 is TGTGCCAGCAGCTTGGGACGTACGCAGTATTTT.

V usage is TRBV7-2 and J usage is TRBJ2-2; D perhaps matches TRBD1 (5 bases). V was trimmed by 3 bases and J by 5 bases, leaving 10 bases between them. Germline values: CDR1 SGHTA, CDR2 FQGNSA. CDR3 length: 14 residues. CDR3 coding DNA: TGTGCCAGCAGCTTTTCCCAGGGTACCGGGGAGCTGTTTTTT. It specifies CASSFSQGTGELFF.

In its sample, this clone was seen a few times. The chain has TRBV5-1 and TRBJ2-2; D perhaps matches TRBD1 (5 bases). The germline V gene has CDR1 SGHRS and CDR2 YFSETQ. The CDR3 loop spans 13 amino acids. Trimming cost V 2 bases and J 5 bases, with 7 bases left between them. This CDR3 is CASSLGVTGELFF. The CDR3 DNA reads as TGCGCCAGCAGCTTAGGGGTTACCGGGGAGCTGTTTTTT.

This clone was picked up a small number of times. One junction end disagrees with the germline gene, perhaps due to a read error. The chain has TRBV7-7 and TRBJ1-4; possibly TRBD1 for D (6 bases). In germline, CDR1 is SSHAT, CDR2 FNYEAQ (reference sequence). The CDR3 has 14 residues. The CDR3 here is CASSQQGLNEKLFF. Written as DNA, the CDR3 is TGTGCTAGCAGTCAACAGGGATTGAATGAAAAACTGTTTTTT.

The genes are TRBV4-2 and TRBJ2-5; 7 bases fit TRBD2. The CDR3 is made up of 14 amino acids. Trimming took 4 bases from V and 4 from J; bases not matched to a gene: 6. Looked up from germline, CDR1 is LGHNA and CDR2 is YNFKEQ. CDR3 sequence: CASSRGLETETQYF. The CDR3, as DNA: TGTGCCAGCAGCCGCGGACTAGAGACAGAGACCCAGTACTTC.

The chain uses TRBV4-1 and TRBJ2-7; D not certain. Trimming shortened V by 2 bases and J by 5 bases, and 7 bases separated the two germline ends. The length of the CDR3 is 12 residues. CDR1 and CDR2 (germline): MGHRA, YSYEKL. CDR3 DNA: TGCGCCAGCAGCCAATCGGGCCACGAGCAGTACTTC. It codes for CASSQSGHEQYF.

This chain links TRBV5-5 with TRBJ2-7; no firm D call. The germline gives CDR1 SGHKS, CDR2 YYEKEE (reference sequence). V dropped 0 bases and J dropped 2 bases, with 12 bases sitting between them. This CDR3 is 15 amino acids long. CDR3 DNA: TGTGCCAGCAGCTTGGGGTGGGGTGGCCCCTACGAGCAGTACTTC. Translation: CASSLGWGGPYEQYF.

The CDR3 sequence: CASSLMLAGGGETQYF. In nucleotides, the CDR3 is TGTGCCAGCAGCTTAATGCTAGCGGGAGGGGGGGAGACCCAGTACTTC. The chain joins TRBV7-6 to TRBJ2-5; 12 bases map to TRBD2. The germline CDR1 and CDR2 sequences are SGHVS and FNYEAQ. The CDR3 runs 16 residues. V was clipped by 2 bases and J by 5 bases; unmatched bases: 6. Based on the CDR3 plus reference TRBV7-6 and TRBJ2-5, the full variable domain is GAGVSQSPRYKVTKRGQDVALRCDPISGHVSLYWYRQALGQGPEFLTYFNYEAQQDKSGLPNDRFSAERPEGSISTLTIQRTEQRDSAMYRCASSLMLAGGGETQYFGPGTRLLVL.

The V and J genes are TRBV15 and TRBJ2-7, with 8 bases identical to TRBD1. In germline, CDR1 is LNHNV, CDR2 YYDKDF (reference sequence). The CDR3 contains 13 residues. V was pared by 1 base and J by 6 bases, with 2 bases of the junction left unmatched. The CDR3 bases are TGTGCCACCAGCAGAGGGACAGGGTTCGAGCAGTACTTC. Protein sequence: CATSRGTGFEQYF.

The rearrangement joins TRBV15 to TRBJ2-7, with 12 bases that match TRBD2. The CDR3 runs to 19 residues. Germline V gene lookup returns CDR1 LNHNV and CDR2 YYDKDF (reference sequence). With 1 base clipped from V and 2 bases from J, the junction kept 12 bases outside the gene matches. The CDR3 region has the DNA TGTGCCACCAGCAGAGCTCCTCTAGCGGGAGGGCTCGACGCCTACGAGCAGTACTTC. Translating gives CATSRAPLAGGLDAYEQYF.

V and J are TRBV28 and TRBJ2-3; tentative D call: TRBD2 (6 bases). This CDR3 is 16 amino acids long. Trimming stripped 8 bases from V and 0 bases from J, with 18 bases between. Germline-derived CDR1 and CDR2 are MDHEN and SYDVKM. CDR3 nucleotide sequence: TGTGCCAGCGGGCCGTTAGGGGCGGGGAGCACAGATACGCAGTATTTT. Translated: CASGPLGAGSTDTQYF.

The chain carries TRBV14 and TRBJ2-6; D is ambiguous. The V gene's germline CDR1 is SGHDN and CDR2 FVKESK. Trimming removed 1 base at V and 3 bases at J, with 1 base between. The CDR3 has 13 amino acids. CDR3 sequence: CASSQGGANVLTF. The DNA for the CDR3 is TGTGCCAGCAGCCAAGGTGGGGCCAACGTCCTGACTTTC.

V gene TRBV15 combines with J gene TRBJ2-1; 8 positions agree with TRBD2. The CDR3 loop spans 17 amino acids. V shed 5 bases, J shed 4 bases, and the junction held 13 bases outside the gene matches. Germline V lookup: CDR1 LNHNV, CDR2 YYDKDF (reference sequence). The CDR3 region has the DNA TGTGCCACCAGCGCTAGCGGGCTGTACCGCCATTACAATGAGCAGTTCTTC. It specifies CATSASGLYRHYNEQFF.

This chain joins TRBV5-6 and TRBJ1-4; D is undetermined. The CDR3 consists of 15 residues. CDR1 is SGHDT and CDR2 is YYEEEE in the germline V gene. V dropped 4 bases and J dropped 6 bases, with 16 bases sitting between them. CDR3 residues: CASSELGREDEKLFF. DNA for the CDR3: TGTGCCAGCAGCGAACTAGGTCGCGAGGATGAAAAACTGTTTTTT.

This chain uses TRBV5-1 with TRBJ2-5, with 9 bases that match TRBD1. Germline V gene lookup returns CDR1 SGHRS and CDR2 YFSETQ. The CDR3 is made up of 17 amino acids. The V and J ends lost 0 bases and 4 bases, in that order; junction bases with no gene match: 10. CDR3 sequence reads: CASSLAKGGTGLETQYF. The CDR3 DNA follows: TGCGCCAGCAGCTTGGCCAAGGGCGGGACAGGGCTAGAGACCCAGTACTTC.

This clone was detected a few times. V gene TRBV27 combines with J gene TRBJ1-4; D gene unclear. V was shortened by 6 bases and J by 10 bases, with 12 bases between the two germline ends. CDR1 and CDR2 from the germline V gene are MNHEY and SMNVEV (reference sequence). This CDR3 contains 12 residues. For the CDR3, the DNA is TGTGCCAGCAGCCAAAATGGACGAAAACTGTTTTTT. It is translated as CASSQNGRKLFF.

This chain uses TRBV15 with TRBJ2-3; D may be TRBD2 (5 bases). The CDR3 extends over 12 amino acids. Germline assignment: CDR1 LNHNV and CDR2 YYDKDF (reference sequence). Trimming pared 8 bases from V and 2 bases from J, leaving 8 bases between. The CDR3 sequence: CATLGVTDTQYF. Written as DNA, the CDR3 is TGTGCCACCCTCGGGGTCACAGATACGCAGTATTTT.

V and J are TRBV15 and TRBJ2-3; TRBD2 agrees at 11 bases. CDR3 size: 17 residues. Germline V gene lookup returns CDR1 LNHNV and CDR2 YYDKDF (reference sequence). The V gene end was trimmed by 0 bases and the J gene end by 8 bases; junction bases not matched to a gene: 10. CDR3 DNA sequence: TGTGCCACCAGCAGAGATCGAACTAGCGGGAGAGGGCCTACGCAGTATTTT. Protein sequence: CATSRDRTSGRGPTQYF.

The gene calls are TRBV7-8 and TRBJ2-1; possibly TRBD2 for D (6 bases). The CDR3 loop spans 14 amino acids. Germline CDR1 reads SGHVS; CDR2 reads FQNEAQ. The V end was cut by 5 bases, the J end by 4 bases, with 12 bases between. For the CDR3, the DNA is TGTGCCAGCAGCCCGCGGGACGGATACAATGAGCAGTTCTTC. Its translation is CASSPRDGYNEQFF.

This sequence joins TRBV28 and TRBJ1-2; 7 positions agree with TRBD1. The CDR3 is 15 residues long. Germline-derived CDR1 and CDR2 are MDHEN and SYDVKM. The ends lost 10 bases at V and 7 bases at J; junction bases unmatched: 18. CDR3 residues: CAIREHSPGQSGYTF. As DNA, the CDR3 is TGTGCCATCAGAGAGCACTCACCGGGACAGAGTGGCTACACCTTC.

The J gene is TRBJ1-5, the V gene TRBV6-6; D call uncertain. Trimming pared 5 bases from V and 0 bases from J, leaving 11 bases between. CDR3 length: 15 residues. Germline V gene sequence: CDR1 MNHNY, CDR2 SVGAGI (reference sequence). This chain's CDR3 is CASSGSDGSNQPQHF. The CDR3 DNA reads TGTGCCAGCAGTGGGTCAGACGGTAGCAATCAGCCCCAGCATTTT.

This chain joins TRBV4-1 and TRBJ2-2; D gene unclear. CDR1 is MGHRA, CDR2 YSYEKL, per germline. CDR3 size: 15 residues. V gave up 0 bases and J gave up 3 bases, with 8 bases separating them. The CDR3 loop is CASSQDAAYTGELFF. The CDR3 region has the DNA TGCGCCAGCAGCCAAGATGCCGCGTACACCGGGGAGCTGTTTTTT.

V gene TRBV13 combines with J gene TRBJ1-2, with a weak D call TRBD1 (5 bases). CDR1 PRHDT and CDR2 FYEKMQ come from the germline V gene (reference sequence). V was trimmed by 3 bases and J by 7 bases, leaving 15 bases between them. The CDR3 is 14 amino acids. The chain's CDR3 is CASSFEGFRGGYTF. CDR3 bases: TGTGCCAGCAGCTTCGAGGGATTTAGGGGTGGCTACACCTTC.

The chain combines TRBV6-6 with TRBJ1-4, with D perhaps matching TRBD1 (5 bases). V was shortened by 0 bases and J by 8 bases, with 13 bases between the two germline ends. This CDR3 spans 15 amino acids. Germline values: CDR1 MNHNY, CDR2 SVGAGI (reference sequence). The CDR3, as DNA: TGTGCCAGCAGTTACTCGACAGTTTTAGAGGAAAAACTGTTTTTT. Amino acids: CASSYSTVLEEKLFF.